This is a list of T cell receptor beta chains from one sample in a study of early T cells in non-severe SARS-CoV-2 infection. A single record per CDR3 protein comes from TCRdb applying MiXCR to the 5' RACE reads. Found here are 28,000 or so distinct CDR3 sequences, 3% to 4% of them singletons; the top ten hold 7% to 10%. The sample consisted of whole blood. The receptor source for this set is an adult who was a healthcare worker with PCR-confirmed SARS-CoV-2 infection or an uninfected control (not recorded which). Each CDR3 is given with its conserved first and last residue. D genes are given only for firm matches. Where a row states a size, it is once, few, many or the class of an expanded clone; other rows omit it.

TRBJ2-3,many,-,TRBV7-9,CASSLVTGTDTQYF,TGTGCCAGCAGCTTGGTTACCGGCACAGATACGCAGTATTTT
TRBJ2-7,few,TRBD2,TRBV7-2,CASSLRASGLYEQYF,TGTGCCAGCAGCCTGAGGGCTAGCGGCCTCTACGAGCAGTACTTC
TRBJ2-3,many,-,TRBV30,CAWSGEADTQYF,TGTGCCTGGAGTGGGGAGGCAGATACGCAGTATTTT
TRBJ2-3,many,TRBD2,TRBV7-9,CASSQLGLAGVVTTDTQYF,TGTGCCAGCAGCCAGCTCGGACTAGCGGGGGTGGTTACTACAGATACGCAGTATTTT
TRBJ2-7,-,-,TRBV28,CASSLWARVHEQYF,TGTGCCAGCAGTTTATGGGCCAGGGTGCACGAGCAGTACTTC
TRBJ1-1,many,-,TRBV10-3,CAIGPVARAEAFF,TGTGCCATCGGCCCGGTCGCCCGGGCTGAAGCTTTCTTT
TRBJ1-5,many,-,TRBV27,CASSSVNQPQHF,TGTGCCAGCAGTTCGGTTAATCAGCCCCAGCATTTT
TRBJ2-7,many,TRBD1,TRBV20-1,CSAETGVAYEQYF,TGCAGTGCAGAGACAGGGGTCGCCTACGAGCAGTACTTC
TRBJ2-1,many,TRBD2,TRBV11-2,CASSLAGGYEQFF,TGTGCCAGCAGCCTAGCGGGAGGATACGAGCAGTTCTTC
TRBJ2-1,many,-,TRBV19,CASSIVPGSAYNEQFF,TGTGCCAGTAGTATAGTACCAGGGTCGGCCTACAATGAGCAGTTCTTC
TRBJ2-2,few,-,TRBV29-1,CSVGVAYNTGELFF,TGCAGCGTTGGGGTAGCCTACAACACCGGGGAGCTGTTTTTT
TRBJ2-1,many,TRBD2,TRBV27,CASSLGLASSYNEQFF,TGTGCCAGCAGTCTCGGACTAGCTTCCTCCTACAATGAGCAGTTCTTC
TRBJ2-5,many,TRBD1,TRBV5-1,CASSAGQGQETQYF,TGCGCCAGCAGCGCCGGACAGGGCCAAGAGACCCAGTACTTC
TRBJ2-7,few,TRBD1,TRBV7-8,CATQGQKSYEQYF,TGTGCCACCCAGGGACAGAAGTCTTACGAGCAGTACTTC
TRBJ1-3,many,-,TRBV9,CASSESGSGNTIYF,TGTGCCAGCAGCGAATCAGGCTCTGGAAACACCATATATTTT
TRBJ2-3,many,TRBD1,TRBV5-1,CASSLVPGTGNTDTQYF,TGCGCCAGCAGCTTGGTCCCCGGGACAGGGAACACAGATACGCAGTATTTT
TRBJ1-1,many,-,TRBV7-8,CASSPLGGLSGKAFF,TGTGCCAGCAGCCCCCTCGGGGGATTGTCGGGGAAAGCTTTCTTT
TRBJ2-1,many,-,TRBV10-1,CASSTGTVNEQFF,TGCGCCAGCAGCACCGGGACGGTCAATGAGCAGTTCTTC
TRBJ2-5,many,-,TRBV19,CASSEQGAQETQYF,TGTGCCAGTAGTGAGCAGGGTGCCCAAGAGACCCAGTACTTC
TRBJ2-7,-,-,TRBV14,CASSQVGSDYEQYF,TGTGCCAGCAGCCAAGTCGGGAGTGATTACGAGCAGTACTTC
TRBJ1-1,many,-,TRBV13,CASSFRGLTEAFF,TGTGCCAGCAGCTTCCGGGGGCTTACTGAAGCTTTCTTT
TRBJ2-1,few,-,TRBV11-2,CASSLDPASNEQFF,TGTGCCAGCAGCTTAGATCCCGCTAGCAATGAGCAGTTCTTC
TRBJ2-2,many,-,TRBV12-5,CASGLVLGSGTGELFF,TGTGCTAGTGGTTTGGTACTCGGGAGTGGCACCGGGGAGCTGTTTTTT
TRBJ2-2,many,TRBD2,TRBV30,CAWKGRGANTGELFF,TGTGCCTGGAAGGGGAGGGGTGCGAACACCGGGGAGCTGTTTTTT
TRBJ2-7,many,-,TRBV27,CASLGSGEQYF,TGTGCCAGCCTCGGGTCGGGCGAGCAGTACTTC
TRBJ2-2,many,TRBD2,TRBV5-1,CASSPVTSGNTGELFF,TGCGCCAGCAGTCCCGTGACTAGCGGGAACACCGGGGAGCTGTTTTTT
TRBJ2-1,many,-,TRBV10-3,CAISVGSSYNEQFF,TGTGCCATCAGCGTCGGGAGCTCCTACAATGAGCAGTTCTTC
TRBJ1-4,many,-,TRBV7-9,CASSRKSTRATNEKLFF,TGTGCCAGCAGCCGCAAATCGACCAGAGCAACTAATGAAAAACTGTTTTTT
TRBJ1-1,few,-,TRBV20-1,CSARETSPRGRKNTEAFF,TGCAGTGCTAGAGAGACTTCCCCGCGGGGACGGAAGAACACTGAAGCTTTCTTT
TRBJ1-2,many,TRBD1,TRBV12-3/TRBV12-4,CASSPTGANYGYTF,TGTGCCAGCAGTCCGACAGGGGCTAACTATGGCTACACCTTC
TRBJ2-7,many,-,TRBV11-3,CASSRDEIGEQYF,TGTGCCAGCAGCCGCGATGAGATCGGGGAGCAGTACTTC
TRBJ1-6,many,TRBD1,TRBV5-8,CASSPDRAGSPLHF,TGTGCCAGCAGCCCCGACAGGGCTGGATCACCCCTCCACTTT
TRBJ2-5,few,-,TRBV12-3/TRBV12-4,CASSTNEGWETQYF,TGTGCCAGCAGTACTAATGAGGGTTGGGAGACCCAGTACTTC
TRBJ1-1,many,-,TRBV12-3/TRBV12-4,CASTPRSTNTEAFF,TGTGCCAGCACACCGCGGTCGACGAACACTGAAGCTTTCTTT
TRBJ2-7,many,TRBD1,TRBV7-2,CASSLSQGAVYEQYF,TGTGCCAGCAGCTTAAGCCAGGGGGCTGTTTACGAGCAGTACTTC